The source of this TCR beta chain is a study of blood T cell repertoires in COVID-19. Under the authors' procedure: Amplification of reference gene primers was used by the study to estimate nucleated cell counts. The data were produced by immunoSEQ multiplex PCR, yet TCRdb's version contains in-frame clones alone and is incomplete. That table furnishes V, J and clone size, whereas the DNA furnished D and trimming. The table has a few hundred thousand clones, approximately 90% seen once. Germline V gene sequence: CDR1 MDHEN, CDR2 SYDVKM. Trimming took 3 bases from V and 14 from J, leaving 11 bases between them. This CDR3 region has 12 residues. Recovery among Cohort 3 donors was established by two negative PCRs, clearance, or symptom resolution.

The source of this sequence is a woman aged 18-29 years who had recovered from COVID-19. The sample was PBMCs or T cells enriched from blood (not recorded which). The rearrangement uses TRBV28 and TRBJ1-6, with D tentatively TRBD1 (5 bases). DNA for the CDR3: TGTGCCAGCAGTTTCCCCGAAGGGGCCCTCCACTTT. Its translation is CASSFPEGALHF. Variable domain in full (rest from reference TRBV28 and TRBJ1-6): DVKVTQSSRYLVKRTGEKVFLECVQDMDHENMFWYRQDPGLGLRLIYFSYDVKMKEKGDIPEGYSVSREKKERFSLILESASTNQTSMYLCASSFPEGALHFGNGTRLTVT.